The 27 T cell receptor beta chains below all came from one sample that was sequenced in a study of blood T cell repertoires in COVID-19. Assay used: immunoSEQ multiplex PCR; TCRdb lists only in-frame clones, some missing. Of roughly 120,000 clones in the sample, 82% were seen once. Source material: peripheral blood. These receptors were collected from a woman aged 60 to 75 with acute or convalescent COVID-19.

The rearrangement links TRBV5-1 to TRBJ2-1, with D hard to call. Germline CDR1 SGHRS, CDR2 YFSETQ. Trimming stripped 3 bases from V and 0 bases from J, with 10 bases between. The CDR3 loop spans 15 amino acids. This CDR3 is CASSSDTRSYNEQFF. The CDR3, as DNA: TGCGCCAGCAGCTCAGACACACGCTCCTACAATGAGCAGTTCTTC.

The genes are TRBV10-3 and TRBJ1-4; TRBD1 aligns across 7 bases. CDR3 size: 14 residues. After removal of 11 bases from V and 5 bases from J, the junction contained 11 bases not matched to a gene. Per germline, CDR1 ENHRY and CDR2 SYGVKD. The CDR3 here is CAVSPGQRNEKLFF. CDR3 coding DNA: TGTGCCGTATCTCCGGGACAGCGAAATGAAAAACTGTTTTTT.

The chain combines TRBV6-4 with TRBJ2-3; possibly TRBD1 for D (6 bases). Germline CDR1 reads MRHNA; CDR2 reads SNTAGT. Trimming took off 4 bases at V and 3 bases at J, with 11 bases between the two ends. The CDR3 covers 14 residues. Here the CDR3 DNA reads TGTGCCAGCAGTGTCCAGGGGCTGACAGATACGCAGTATTTT. Protein sequence: CASSVQGLTDTQYF.

This clone was detected a few times. One end of the junction is discordant with germline, which a read error may explain. The CDR3 DNA reads as TGTGCCAGCAGTGTTTATGAGGCCCCGGTCTTC. It specifies CASSVYEAPVF. This chain connects TRBV2 to TRBJ1-2, with D hard to call. The CDR3 extends over 11 amino acids. Germline CDR1 SNHLY, CDR2 FYNNEI.

The V gene is TRBV4-3, the J gene TRBJ1-1, with D possibly being TRBD1 (6 bases). Looked up from germline, CDR1 is LGHNA and CDR2 is YSLEER. CDR3 length: 15 amino acids. V was trimmed by 0 bases and J by 5 bases, leaving 13 bases between them. In DNA, the CDR3 is TGCGCCAGCAGCCAAGAAGTGGAGGGGGGGACTGAAGCTTTCTTT. It yields the protein CASSQEVEGGTEAFF.

A word on this clone: The junction does not match germline at one end; this may be a read error. CDR3 sequence (DNA): TGTGCCAGCAGCACAGGTATTTTGGACTTC. Residues: CASSTGILDF. The rearrangement uses TRBV4-2 and TRBJ2-5, with a tentative D call TRBD1 (5 bases). CDR1 LGHNA and CDR2 YNFKEQ come from the germline V gene. The length of the CDR3 is 10 residues.

The chain joins TRBV7-9 to TRBJ2-2; 8 bases map to TRBD1. V shed 4 bases, J shed 7 bases, and the junction held 8 bases outside the gene matches. The CDR3 is made up of 15 amino acids. The germline gives CDR1 SEHNR, CDR2 FQNEAQ (reference sequence). The CDR3 reads CASSSGQGRGGELFF. CDR3 nucleotide sequence: TGTGCCAGCAGCTCCGGACAGGGTCGGGGCGGGGAGCTGTTTTTT. Variable domain in full (rest from reference TRBV7-9 and TRBJ2-2): DTGVSQNPRHKITKRGQNVTFRCDPISEHNRLYWYRQTLGQGPEFLTYFQNEAQLEKSRLLSDRFSAERPKGSFSTLEIQRTEQGDSAMYLCASSSGQGRGGELFFGEGSRLTVL.

V is TRBV5-1 and J is TRBJ1-2; TRBD1 might be the D (6 bases). This CDR3 is 14 amino acids long. The ends were cut back, 4 bases at V and 2 bases at J, with 12 bases in the middle. Germline CDR1 SGHRS, CDR2 YFSETQ. This chain's CDR3 is CASSPDRLNYGYTF. In DNA, the CDR3 is TGCGCCAGCAGCCCGGACAGACTAAACTATGGCTACACCTTC.

The chain employs TRBV5-6 and TRBJ1-6, with no clear D. Per germline, CDR1 SGHDT and CDR2 YYEEEE. The CDR3 is 18 amino acids. The V end was cut by 0 bases, the J end by 0 bases, with 13 bases between. CDR3 coding DNA: TGTGCCAGCAGCTTGGGTGGCAGTTACCCCTCCTATAATTCACCCCTCCACTTT. Protein product: CASSLGGSYPSYNSPLHF.

The V and J genes are TRBV6-5 and TRBJ1-1; the D is unclear. V was pared by 7 bases and J by 1 base, with 16 bases between. Germline values: CDR1 MNHEY, CDR2 SVGAGI. This CDR3 has 15 amino acids. CDR3 DNA sequence: TGTGCCAGCACCACTCCTCAAGGAGGGAACACTGAAGCTTTCTTT. Encoded protein: CASTTPQGGNTEAFF.

This chain links TRBV9 with TRBJ2-1; D not resolved. CDR3 size: 11 residues. V was cut by 2 bases and J by 10 bases, with 7 bases left in between. The germline V gene encodes CDR1 SGDLS and CDR2 YYNGEE. The CDR3 DNA reads TGTGCCAGCAGCGTTTCGGAGGAGCAGTTCTTC. Its translation: CASSVSEEQFF.

The chain has TRBV11-2 and TRBJ1-2; weak D call: TRBD1 (5 bases). The CDR3 is 12 residues long. Between the trimmed V and J ends, which lost 0 bases and 10 bases, there was a span of 9 bases. Per germline, CDR1 SGHAT and CDR2 FQNNGV. CDR3 bases: TGTGCCAGCAGCTTAGATAACAGGTTCTACACCTTC. It yields the protein CASSLDNRFYTF.

This chain connects TRBV12-3 or TRBV12-4 to TRBJ2-7, with a weak D call TRBD1 (6 bases). Trimming took 10 bases from V and 7 from J, leaving 14 bases between them. This CDR3 is 11 amino acids long. CDR3 protein: CATTGPKEQYF. The CDR3 DNA sequence: TGTGCCACCACAGGGCCTAAAGAGCAGTACTTC.

The chain employs TRBV25-1 and TRBJ2-7; the D is unclear. Germline CDR1 is MGHDK and CDR2 is SYGVNS. This CDR3 is 10 amino acids long. The germline V and J ends were trimmed by 8 bases and 4 bases, with 6 bases remaining between them. The CDR3 sequence is CASGHYEQYF. The CDR3, as DNA: TGTGCCAGCGGCCATTACGAGCAGTACTTC.

The chain recombines TRBV5-6 with TRBJ1-6; the match to TRBD1 covers 7 bases. The V and J ends lost 4 bases and 10 bases, in that order; junction bases with no gene match: 11. The CDR3 is made up of 15 amino acids. Germline V gives CDR1 SGHDT, CDR2 YYEEEE. DNA for the CDR3: TGTGCCAGCAGCAAAGGGGGCAGGTTGGAATCACCCCTCCACTTT. Translated: CASSKGGRLESPLHF.

The J gene is TRBJ1-5, the V gene TRBV5-1, with a weak D call TRBD1 (6 bases). The CDR3 loop spans 16 amino acids. V was shortened by 2 bases and J by 0 bases, with 12 bases between the two germline ends. Germline CDR1 is SGHRS and CDR2 is YFSETQ. The chain's CDR3 is CASSLGGGYSNQPQHF. The CDR3 nucleotides read TGCGCCAGCAGCTTAGGGGGTGGTTATAGCAATCAGCCCCAGCATTTT. The variable domain in full, completed from reference TRBV5-1 and TRBJ1-5, reads KAGVTQTPRYLIKTRGQQVTLSCSPISGHRSVSWYQQTPGQGLQFLFEYFSETQRNKGNFPGRFSGRQFSNSRSEMNVSTLELGDSALYLCASSLGGGYSNQPQHFGDGTRLSIL.

This clone was observed a single time. The genes are TRBV7-2 and TRBJ2-5; D is unresolved. Trimming took 5 bases from V and 5 from J, leaving 15 bases between them. The CDR3 consists of 14 residues. CDR1 is SGHTA and CDR2 is FQGNSA in the germline V gene. The CDR3: CASSKDILGETQYF. The CDR3 nucleotides are TGTGCCAGCAGCAAAGACATACTGGGTGAGACCCAGTACTTC.

The rearrangement joins TRBV10-1 to TRBJ2-3; 7 bases are a match to TRBD2. Trimming took 6 bases from V and 3 from J; bases not matched to a gene: 3. Per the germline V gene, CDR1 is WNHNN and CDR2 is SYGVQD (reference sequence). This CDR3 comprises 13 residues. The CDR3 is CASRGGSTDTQYF. The CDR3 DNA reads TGCGCCAGCAGGGGGGGGTCAACAGATACGCAGTATTTT.

The chain uses TRBV7-2 and TRBJ1-2, with D hard to call. The CDR3 extends over 14 amino acids. Trimming took off 3 bases at V and 6 bases at J, with 14 bases between the two ends. Germline V gene data show CDR1 as SGHTA and CDR2 as FQGNSA. The CDR3 DNA is TGTGCCAGCAGCTTTAAGACCGCGCAGGATGGCTACACCTTC. As protein: CASSFKTAQDGYTF.

This clone has just a few counts. The rearrangement uses TRBV2 and TRBJ1-2; D call uncertain. V lost 8 bases and J lost 5, with 12 bases in between. Per germline, CDR1 SNHLY and CDR2 FYNNEI. The CDR3 has 12 amino acids. CDR3 sequence reads: CASVPLGYGYTF. CDR3 bases: TGTGCCAGCGTCCCCCTAGGTTATGGCTACACCTTC.

V usage is TRBV18 and J usage is TRBJ1-4; tentative D call: TRBD1 (6 bases). Germline V CDR1 and CDR2: KGHSH, LQKENI. The CDR3 contains 17 residues. V gave up 1 base and J gave up 5 bases, with 17 bases separating them. The CDR3 is CASSPRFKRQDNEKLFF. The CDR3 nucleotides read TGTGCCAGCTCACCACGCTTCAAACGACAGGACAATGAAAAACTGTTTTTT.

This sequence joins TRBV2 and TRBJ1-5, with TRBD1 matching over 7 bases. CDR1 and CDR2 (germline): SNHLY, FYNNEI. This CDR3 spans 15 amino acids. With V trimmed by 4 bases and J by 3 bases, 6 bases remained unmatched. The CDR3 sequence is CASSGQGHLNQPQHF. Here the CDR3 DNA reads TGTGCCAGCAGTGGACAGGGTCACCTCAATCAGCCCCAGCATTTT.

The chain couples TRBV30 to TRBJ2-1, with 12 positions matching TRBD2. Germline V CDR1 and CDR2: GTSNPN, SVGIG (reference sequence). This CDR3 comprises 13 residues. V trimming: 0 bases; J trimming: 10 bases; junction bases outside the gene matches: 1. In DNA, the CDR3 is TGTGCCTGGAGTGTACTAGCGGGGGGCGAGCAGTTCTTC. Its translation is CAWSVLAGGEQFF.

The chain couples TRBV28 to TRBJ1-1; TRBD1 matches 7 bases. Trimming removed 6 bases from V and 9 bases from J; junction bases left unmatched: 7. This CDR3 has 12 residues. The germline V gene has CDR1 MDHEN and CDR2 SYDVKM. The DNA of the CDR3 is TGTGCCAGCAGGTTAGCAGGGGGTAAAGCTTTCTTT. It yields the protein CASRLAGGKAFF.

The genes are TRBV6-4 and TRBJ1-6, with D perhaps matching TRBD1 (5 bases). V was shortened by 7 bases and J by 5 bases, with 15 bases between the two germline ends. The CDR3 runs to 15 residues. Germline CDR1 and CDR2: MRHNA and SNTAGT. This CDR3 is CASTHTLRDNSPLHF. Written as DNA, the CDR3 is TGTGCCAGCACTCACACACTCAGGGATAATTCACCCCTCCACTTT.

The rearrangement uses TRBV11-2 and TRBJ1-6; D is perhaps TRBD1 (5 bases). Trimming took off 2 bases at V and 10 bases at J, with 12 bases between the two ends. The CDR3 covers 14 residues. The germline CDR1 and CDR2 sequences are SGHAT and FQNNGV. The CDR3 DNA follows: TGTGCCAGCAGCTTACCAGGGTTAGGATCACCCCTCCACTTT. Encoded protein: CASSLPGLGSPLHF.

The chain combines TRBV4-3 with TRBJ2-7; D possibly corresponds to TRBD1 (6 bases). Germline-derived CDR1 and CDR2 are LGHNA and YSLEER. V dropped 3 bases and J dropped 2 bases, with 8 bases sitting between them. The CDR3 extends over 13 amino acids. The CDR3: CASSQRQAYEQYF. The CDR3 DNA follows: TGCGCCAGCAGCCAGAGACAGGCCTACGAGCAGTACTTC.